The TCR beta chain under discussion was sequenced for a study of early T cells in non-severe SARS-CoV-2 infection. Study background: Sequencing targeted bulk RNA from unsorted whole blood, leaving chains unpaired.

cDNA molecules, individually, were tagged with unique molecular identifiers. MiXCR was run by TCRdb on the 5' RACE reads, yielding one entry per CDR3 protein. Here the sample spans 59,000 or so distinct CDR3 sequences, roughly 12% being singletons. This CDR3 comprises 15 residues. Germline trimming cut 3 bases from V and 7 bases from J; bases unmatched to any gene: 7. The source was whole blood, collected at baseline. This receptor was identified in an adult who was a healthcare worker with PCR-confirmed SARS-CoV-2 infection or an uninfected control (not recorded which). The chain carries TRBV12-3 or TRBV12-4 and TRBJ2-3; 10 positions match TRBD2. DNA of the CDR3: TGTGCCAGCAGTTTGGCTAGCGGGAGTAAAAATACGCAGTATTTT. Residues: CASSLASGSKNTQYF.